The sample holds many counts of the clone carrying this T cell receptor beta chain. Antigen specificity is unknown. CDR3 length: 13 residues. The V gene's germline CDR1 is MNHEY and CDR2 SVGEGT. V shed 8 bases and J shed 2 bases, with 10 bases lying between them. This sample was taken from a study of CD8 T cells in ankylosing spondylitis. Molecular-barcoded quantitative 5'-RACE produced these TCR beta libraries. TCRdb independently ran MiXCR on the 5' RACE reads; one entry per CDR3 protein. The sample includes about 210,000 distinct CDR3 sequences, about 7% of them seen just once. Study-wide results and limits: Past studies reported some motif variants in reactive arthritis synovial fluid and blood. From matched ankylosing spondylitis synovial fluid, disease-linked clones were reportedly recovered at significantly enriched levels. What seemed typical of ankylosing spondylitis blood was a TCR beta motif built from under 10 highly homologous variants. The disease-linked clones had a CD8+ phenotype and low blood frequencies.

The chain links TRBV6-2 or TRBV6-3 to TRBJ1-5; D might be TRBD1 (6 bases). Material: blood, either unsorted or a sorted T cell fraction (not recorded which). This TCR derives from a male donor with ankylosing spondylitis. The CDR3 coding sequence is TGTGCCAGCGTACAGGGACGCAATCAGCCCCAGCATTTT. This encodes CASVQGRNQPQHF.